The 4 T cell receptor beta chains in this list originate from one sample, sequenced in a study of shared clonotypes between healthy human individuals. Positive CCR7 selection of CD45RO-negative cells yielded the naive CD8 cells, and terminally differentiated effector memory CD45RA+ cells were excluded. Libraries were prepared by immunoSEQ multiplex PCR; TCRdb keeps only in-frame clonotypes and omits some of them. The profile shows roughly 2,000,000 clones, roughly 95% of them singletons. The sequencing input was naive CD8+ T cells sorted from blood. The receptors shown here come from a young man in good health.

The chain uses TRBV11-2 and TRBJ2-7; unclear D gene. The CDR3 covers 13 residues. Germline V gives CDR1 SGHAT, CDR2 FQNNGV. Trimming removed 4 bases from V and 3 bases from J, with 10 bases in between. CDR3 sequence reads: CASSSGVGYEQYF. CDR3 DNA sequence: TGTGCCAGCAGCTCAGGCGTTGGCTACGAGCAGTACTTC. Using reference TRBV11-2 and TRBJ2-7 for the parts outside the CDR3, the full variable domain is EAGVAQSPRYKIIEKRQSVAFWCNPISGHATLYWYQQILGQGPKLLIQFQNNGVVDDSQLPKDRFSAERLKGVDSTLKIQPAKLEDSAVYLCASSSGVGYEQYFGPGTRLTVT.

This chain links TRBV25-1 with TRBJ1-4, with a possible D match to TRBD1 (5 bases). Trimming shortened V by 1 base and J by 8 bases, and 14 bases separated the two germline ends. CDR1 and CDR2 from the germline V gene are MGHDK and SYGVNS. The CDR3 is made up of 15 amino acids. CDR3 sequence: CASSEWPGGGEKLFF. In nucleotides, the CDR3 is TGTGCCAGCAGTGAATGGCCCGGGGGAGGCGAAAAACTGTTTTTT.

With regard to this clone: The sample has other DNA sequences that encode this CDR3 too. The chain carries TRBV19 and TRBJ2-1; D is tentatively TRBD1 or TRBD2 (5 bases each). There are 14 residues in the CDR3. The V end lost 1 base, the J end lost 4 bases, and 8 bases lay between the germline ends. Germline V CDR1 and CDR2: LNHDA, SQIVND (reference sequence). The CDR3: CASSIAGPYNEQFF. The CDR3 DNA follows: TGTGCCAGTAGTATAGCGGGACCTTACAATGAGCAGTTCTTC.

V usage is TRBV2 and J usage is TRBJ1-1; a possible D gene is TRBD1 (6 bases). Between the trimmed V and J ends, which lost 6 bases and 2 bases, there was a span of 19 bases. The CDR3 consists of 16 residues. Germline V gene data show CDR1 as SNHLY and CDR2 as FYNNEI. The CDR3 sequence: CASSAEPGTTNTEAFF. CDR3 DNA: TGTGCCAGCAGCGCGGAACCCGGGACAACCAACACTGAAGCTTTCTTT. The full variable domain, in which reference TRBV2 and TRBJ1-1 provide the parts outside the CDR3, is EPEVTQTPSHQVTQMGQEVILRCVPISNHLYFYWYRQILGQKVEFLVSFYNNEISEKSEIFDDQFSVERPDGSNFTLKIRSTKLEDSAMYFCASSAEPGTTNTEAFFGQGTRLTVV.